The rows below give T cell receptor beta chains drawn from one sample of a study of cytomegalovirus exposure and HLA in healthy donors. Repertoires were generated with immunoSEQ multiplex PCR, while TCRdb's copy carries only in-frame clones and drops some. Of roughly 190,000 clones listed, roughly 13% are singletons. The specimen was PBMCs. These receptor sequences come from a man over 45 in good health and CMV-seropositive. Both conserved end residues are trimmed from each CDR3. Fields, in order: V gene, J gene, CDR3 protein.

TRBV7-9	TRBJ2-3	ASSLDSGGTDAQY
TRBV9	TRBJ1-3	ASEPTGSGNTIY
TRBV30	TRBJ1-5	AWSALGRMDQPQH
TRBV4-1	TRBJ2-7	ASSLRQATYEQY
TRBV29-1	TRBJ1-2	SVVAPGRRVYGYT
TRBV5-4	TRBJ2-4	ASSVDIRGKNIQY
TRBV10-1	TRBJ2-5	ASSDPYRAGGQQETQY
TRBV11-2	TRBJ2-5	ASSLDRGVEKTQY
TRBV19	TRBJ1-2	ASTPSPGLGYT
TRBV4-3	TRBJ1-5	ASSQDGARGEPQH
TRBV19	TRBJ2-3	ASSTGTGSTDTQY
TRBV27	TRBJ2-5	ASSRGETQY
TRBV11-1	TRBJ1-1	ASSWSRDSEAF
TRBV7-8	TRBJ2-2	ASSLRLDRRNTGELF
TRBV25-1	TRBJ2-5	ASSLAGWGQETQY
TRBV19	TRBJ2-5	ASSIFGGNQETQY
TRBV29-1	TRBJ1-2	SVQTGPPYGYGYT
TRBV2	TRBJ2-1	ASSPSSYNEQF
TRBV30	TRBJ1-4	AWERQGTEKLF
TRBV7-2	TRBJ1-1	ASSVTENTEAF
TRBV9	TRBJ2-2	ASNQGQGITGELF
TRBV10-1	TRBJ2-3	ASSESGTGADTQY
TRBV11-2	TRBJ1-1	ASSLSGGLNTEAF
TRBV19	TRBJ1-1	ASSKGESTEAF
TRBV25-1	TRBJ1-3	ASSDMTGRWGNTIY
TRBV19	TRBJ1-2	ASSIQGLGGYT
TRBV4-2	TRBJ1-1	ASSPQGSEAF